The source of this T cell receptor (beta chain) is a study of cytomegalovirus exposure and HLA in healthy donors. Study-wide findings and caveats: Later work found that TCR association rates differed between HLA loci; DRB1 had the most and HLA-C the fewest. An apparent linkage of common viral pathogens to several of the most significant clusters emerged in a later analysis.

V dropped 6 bases and J dropped 0 bases, with 9 bases sitting between them. The CDR3 spans 14 residues. In germline, CDR1 is MDHEN, CDR2 SYDVKM. Regarding this clone: Its antigen is unknown.

PCR employed 60 Vbeta and 13 Jbeta primers. The method was immunoSEQ multiplex PCR; TCRdb's version includes in-frame clones alone and lacks a portion of them. The table lists roughly 98,000 clones, around 77% of them singletons, with about 3.5% in the top ten. The genes are TRBV28 and TRBJ1-5; no reliable D call. Source material: PBMCs. The source of this sequence is a man between 35 and 55 years old in good health and CMV-seronegative. CDR3 region: CASRKSGSNQPQHF. CDR3 sequence (DNA): TGTGCCAGCAGAAAGTCAGGTAGCAATCAGCCCCAGCATTTT.